Below, 31 T cell receptor beta chains from the same sample are listed, as sequenced in a study of T cell repertoires in cytomegalovirus infection. TCRdb itself ran the reads through MiXCR, one entry per CDR3 protein. The sample holds about 480,000 distinct CDR3 sequences; roughly a third are singletons and the top ten take roughly 15%. The antigens of these receptors remain unknown. Sequencing was performed on cultured PBMCs, taken from culture after CMV antigen stimulation. These receptors originate from a human donor in good health (CMV status not recorded). Some clones in this sample may be carry-over from other donors' samples.

The genes are TRBV27 and TRBJ1-5, with 8 nucleotides matching TRBD1. The CDR3 has 15 amino acids. J was trimmed by 3 bases and V by 2 bases; bases with no gene match: 3. Germline assignment: CDR1 MNHEY and CDR2 SMNVEV (reference sequence). The CDR3 region is CASSLRDRPNQPQHF. For the CDR3, the DNA is TGTGCCAGCAGTTTACGGGACAGGCCCAATCAGCCCCAGCATTTT.

The chain has TRBV7-9 and TRBJ2-5; 9 positions agree with TRBD2. CDR3 length equals 15 residues. CDR1 and CDR2 (germline): SEHNR, FQNEAQ (reference sequence). V lost 8 bases to trimming and J lost 4 bases; unmatched junction nucleotides: 11. CDR3 loop: CASGESGRPPETQYF. DNA of the CDR3: TGTGCCAGCGGCGAGAGCGGGAGGCCCCCAGAGACCCAGTACTTC.

The chain recombines TRBV28 with TRBJ2-7; 7 positions match TRBD2. Germline CDR1 reads MDHEN; CDR2 reads SYDVKM. This CDR3 is 12 amino acids long. Trimming at V came to 4 bases and at J to 7 bases, leaving 4 bases not matched to a gene. The CDR3 loop reads CASSSWGGEQYF. The DNA of the CDR3 is TGTGCCAGCAGTTCCTGGGGGGGTGAGCAGTACTTC.

The rearrangement uses TRBV19 and TRBJ2-1; the match to TRBD2 covers 11 bases. With 2 bases clipped from V and 3 bases from J, the junction kept 3 bases outside the gene matches. The germline CDR1 and CDR2 sequences are LNHDA and SQIVND (reference sequence). The CDR3 has 16 residues. The DNA of the CDR3 is TGTGCCAGTAGTATAACTAGCGGGAGAAACTACAATGAGCAGTTCTTC. This codes for CASSITSGRNYNEQFF.

This clonotype was counted between two and nine times. The V gene is TRBV7-9, the J gene TRBJ2-7; TRBD2 aligns across 10 bases. V shed 0 bases and J 0 bases; nucleotides not matched to a gene: 2. The CDR3 spans 16 residues. The germline CDR1 and CDR2 sequences are SEHNR and FQNEAQ (reference sequence). CDR3 sequence: CASSLAGTSVSYEQYF. For the CDR3, the DNA is TGTGCCAGCAGCTTAGCGGGGACTAGCGTCTCCTACGAGCAGTACTTC.

This clonotype came up many times. V gene TRBV12-3 or TRBV12-4 combines with J gene TRBJ1-2; tentatively, D is TRBD1 (6 bases). The CDR3 spans 12 residues. The V end was cut by 6 bases, the J end by 7 bases, with 12 bases between. The CDR3 region is CASRQGGAGYTF. The CDR3 bases are TGTGCCAGCAGACAGGGCGGGGCTGGCTACACCTTC.

The chain links TRBV6-6 to TRBJ1-1; the D gene is possibly TRBD1 (5 bases). The CDR3 runs to 12 residues. Trimming shortened V by 2 bases and J by 9 bases, and 10 bases separated the two germline ends. Germline lookup yields CDR1 MNHNY and CDR2 SVGAGI (reference sequence). This CDR3 reads CASSYPRDQAFF. CDR3 DNA: TGTGCCAGCAGTTACCCAAGGGACCAAGCTTTCTTT.

This clonotype was counted a few times. The J gene is TRBJ2-1, the V gene TRBV5-8; 7 bases map to TRBD1. The CDR3 is 17 residues long. With V trimmed by 3 bases and J by 7 bases, 16 bases remained unmatched. Germline V gives CDR1 SGHTS, CDR2 YDEGEE. The CDR3 bases are TGTGCCAGCAGCTGGGGTTACCACAGGGGAATTTTTAATGAGCAGTTCTTC. It codes for CASSWGYHRGIFNEQFF.

This clonotype was recorded a few times. This sequence joins TRBV4-3 and TRBJ2-3, with D uncertain. The CDR3 has 14 residues. V gave up 1 base and J gave up 9 bases, with 14 bases separating them. CDR1 is LGHNA, CDR2 YSLEER, per germline. CDR3 amino acids: CASSQGVLLETQYF. In DNA, the CDR3 is TGCGCCAGCAGCCAAGGGGTCCTTCTAGAAACGCAGTATTTT.

The V gene is TRBV4-3, the J gene TRBJ2-3; the D gene is possibly TRBD2 (7 bases). Trimming took 2 bases from V and 0 from J, leaving 15 bases between them. This CDR3 comprises 17 residues. Germline CDR1 reads LGHNA; CDR2 reads YSLEER. CDR3 in amino acids: CASSQRGGLPSTDTQYF. The CDR3 coding sequence is TGCGCCAGCAGCCAAAGAGGGGGACTACCTAGCACAGATACGCAGTATTTT.

The chain links TRBV24-1 to TRBJ2-3; D tentatively fits TRBD1 or TRBD2 (5 bases each). With 3 bases removed from V and 3 bases from J, the gap between germline ends came to 12 bases. This CDR3 region has 15 residues. Per germline, CDR1 KGHDR and CDR2 SFDVKD. In DNA form, the CDR3 reads TGTGCCACCAGTGATCCTGGGGGATTTACAGATACGCAGTATTTT. This codes for CATSDPGGFTDTQYF.

The sample holds a few counts of this clonotype. The chain combines TRBV10-3 with TRBJ2-4, with a possible D match to TRBD2 (6 bases). Germline V gene data show CDR1 as ENHRY and CDR2 as SYGVKD. The ends were cut back, 11 bases at V and 0 bases at J, with 17 bases in the middle. The CDR3 is made up of 15 amino acids. The CDR3 sequence: CASRGTDRAKNIQYF. CDR3 in DNA: TGTGCCTCACGGGGGACCGATCGAGCCAAAAACATTCAGTACTTC.

This clonotype was seen a single time. The chain employs TRBV7-2 and TRBJ2-7, with D tentatively TRBD1 or TRBD2 (5 bases each). Germline V lookup: CDR1 SGHTA, CDR2 FQGNSA. Between the trimmed V and J ends, which lost 3 bases and 7 bases, there was a span of 19 bases. CDR3 length: 15 amino acids. The DNA of the CDR3 is TGTGCCAGCAGCTTTCACGGGGCGGACCTGGGGGAGCAGTACTTC. Encoded protein: CASSFHGADLGEQYF.

The rearrangement links TRBV24-1 to TRBJ2-6, with D perhaps matching TRBD1 or TRBD2 (6 bases each). This CDR3 region has 16 residues. Germline assignment: CDR1 KGHDR and CDR2 SFDVKD. V was clipped by 3 bases and J by 10 bases, with 18 bases between them. CDR3 bases: TGTGCCACCAGTGATCAATTGGGGGGCGCGGAGAACGTCCTGACTTTC. As protein: CATSDQLGGAENVLTF.

The chain joins TRBV9 to TRBJ1-4; the D is unclear. V shed 2 bases and J shed 5 bases, with 10 bases lying between them. CDR3 length equals 14 residues. Germline assignment: CDR1 SGDLS and CDR2 YYNGEE. This CDR3 reads CASSVRGGNEKLFF. Written as DNA, the CDR3 is TGTGCCAGCAGCGTCAGAGGAGGAAATGAAAAACTGTTTTTT.

The chain is built from TRBV29-1 and TRBJ1-3, with a possible D match to TRBD1 (6 bases). V was cut by 5 bases and J by 0 bases, with 14 bases left in between. Germline V lookup: CDR1 SQVTM, CDR2 ANQGSEA. The CDR3 sequence is 15 residues long. The CDR3 region has the DNA TGCAGCGTTATTACAGGGCCTAACTCTGGAAACACCATATATTTT. Translating it yields CSVITGPNSGNTIYF.

This chain links TRBV7-2 with TRBJ2-1, with D hard to call. CDR1 SGHTA and CDR2 FQGNSA come from the germline V gene. The CDR3 runs to 15 residues. V was pared by 1 base and J by 4 bases, with 11 bases between. CDR3 sequence (DNA): TGTGCCAGCAGCTTAGGGCCCCTCACTTACAATGAGCAGTTCTTC. Protein sequence: CASSLGPLTYNEQFF.

The chain combines TRBV5-1 with TRBJ2-3; 10 bases align to TRBD1. After removal of 4 bases from V and 1 base from J, the junction contained 6 bases not matched to a gene. CDR1 and CDR2 from the germline V gene are SGHRS and YFSETQ. The length of the CDR3 is 16 residues. This chain's CDR3 is CASSPPGTGGTDTQYF. The CDR3 nucleotides are TGCGCCAGCAGCCCTCCCGGGACAGGGGGCACAGATACGCAGTATTTT.

V and J are TRBV6-1 and TRBJ2-5; TRBD1 aligns across 9 bases. This CDR3 spans 15 amino acids. Germline V gene data show CDR1 as MNHNS and CDR2 as SASEGT. The trim removed 5 bases at V and 2 bases at J, leaving 6 bases unmatched. CDR3 residues: CASSKRTGAQETQYF. The CDR3 nucleotides are TGTGCCAGCAGTAAACGGACAGGGGCGCAAGAGACCCAGTACTTC.

This clonotype was observed many times. The chain is built from TRBV7-6 and TRBJ2-3, with D unresolved. Germline CDR1 reads SGHVS; CDR2 reads FNYEAQ. The CDR3 extends over 16 amino acids. V shed 1 base and J shed 0 bases, with 11 bases lying between them. CDR3 nucleotides: TGTGCCAGCAGCTTAGGGTCGGGCTCTAGCACAGATACGCAGTATTTT. Amino acids: CASSLGSGSSTDTQYF.

This chain uses TRBV6-2 or TRBV6-3 with TRBJ2-1, with 7 bases matching TRBD1. With 0 bases clipped from V and 4 bases from J, the junction kept 12 bases outside the gene matches. Per the germline V gene, CDR1 is MNHEY and CDR2 is SVGEGT. CDR3 length: 18 amino acids. CDR3 bases: TGTGCCAGCAGTTACTCGAAAACACCGGGACAGTCATACAATGAGCAGTTCTTC. Translating it yields CASSYSKTPGQSYNEQFF.

This clonotype was picked up many times. The CDR3 DNA sequence: TGTGCCAGCAGCCTAGGGACACCTAGCACAGATACGCAGTATTTT. Encoded protein: CASSLGTPSTDTQYF. The chain carries TRBV7-2 and TRBJ2-3; tentative D call: TRBD1 (6 bases). The CDR3 length is 15 residues. CDR1 SGHTA and CDR2 FQGNSA come from the germline V gene. V was shortened by 5 bases and J by 0 bases, with 12 bases between the two germline ends.

CDR3 nucleotides: TGCGCCAGCAGCCAAGGGACTAGCGGGAGCCCCACAGATACGCAGTATTTT. Translating gives CASSQGTSGSPTDTQYF. The chain carries TRBV4-1 and TRBJ2-3; TRBD2 agrees at 13 bases. CDR1 and CDR2 (germline): MGHRA, YSYEKL. V was clipped by 1 base and J by 2 bases; unmatched bases: 3. The CDR3 is 17 residues long.

The chain is built from TRBV25-1 and TRBJ1-5; a possible D gene is TRBD1 (5 bases). Germline V gene data show CDR1 as MGHDK and CDR2 as SYGVNS. The ends were cut back, 3 bases at V and 3 bases at J, with 9 bases in the middle. This CDR3 has 14 amino acids. CDR3 in DNA: TGTGCCAGCAGTGATAGGACATACAATCAGCCCCAGCATTTT. Its translation is CASSDRTYNQPQHF.

This clonotype showed up just a few times. The V call is TRBV20-1, the J call TRBJ2-1; D is ambiguous. In germline, CDR1 is DFQATT, CDR2 SNEGSKA (reference sequence). Trimming took off 5 bases at V and 4 bases at J, with 12 bases between the two ends. The CDR3 runs to 13 residues. Here the CDR3 DNA reads TGCAGTGCTCGCATGCAGGATTACAATGAGCAGTTCTTC. Protein sequence: CSARMQDYNEQFF.

The V gene is TRBV27, the J gene TRBJ2-3; 12 bases match TRBD2. This CDR3 is built from 18 residues. V gave up 3 bases and J gave up 2 bases; unmatched junction bases: 9. CDR1 is MNHEY and CDR2 is SMNVEV in the germline V gene (reference sequence). The CDR3 region has the DNA TGTGCCAGCAGTTTTTATCCGGGACTAGCGGGCGACACAGATACGCAGTATTTT. Its translation: CASSFYPGLAGDTDTQYF.

At least ten counts were recorded for this clonotype. This chain links TRBV11-2 with TRBJ2-7; 7 nucleotides line up with TRBD2. The CDR3 spans 14 residues. The germline V gene has CDR1 SGHAT and CDR2 FQNNGV. Trimming at V came to 2 bases and at J to 7 bases, leaving 8 bases not matched to a gene. CDR3 in amino acids: CASSLMSGVWEQYF. As DNA, the CDR3 is TGTGCCAGCAGCTTAATGAGCGGGGTCTGGGAGCAGTACTTC. The full variable domain, in which reference TRBV11-2 and TRBJ2-7 provide the parts outside the CDR3, is EAGVAQSPRYKIIEKRQSVAFWCNPISGHATLYWYQQILGQGPKLLIQFQNNGVVDDSQLPKDRFSAERLKGVDSTLKIQPAKLEDSAVYLCASSLMSGVWEQYFGPGTRLTVT.

The chain carries TRBV7-2 and TRBJ2-7; 8 bases are a match to TRBD2. V was pared by 0 bases and J by 0 bases, with 7 bases of the junction left unmatched. The length of the CDR3 is 17 residues. From germline, CDR1 is SGHTA and CDR2 FQGNSA. CDR3 in DNA: TGTGCCAGCAGCTTAGCGCGTAGTAGCGGGGTCTCCTACGAGCAGTACTTC. This gives the protein CASSLARSSGVSYEQYF.

This clonotype was detected a few times. The V and J genes are TRBV19 and TRBJ2-3, with D unclear. Deletions cut 5 bases from V and 0 bases from J, with 12 bases between. This CDR3 has 15 residues. The germline V gene encodes CDR1 LNHDA and CDR2 SQIVND (reference sequence). The CDR3: CASSSFGGSTDTQYF. The CDR3 DNA reads as TGTGCCAGTAGTTCATTTGGCGGAAGCACAGATACGCAGTATTTT.

This sequence joins TRBV2 and TRBJ2-1; 9 bases fit TRBD2. Germline values: CDR1 SNHLY, CDR2 FYNNEI. CDR3 length: 15 residues. Trimming took 6 bases from V and 2 from J; bases not matched to a gene: 5. The CDR3 loop is CASRAGTSTYNEQFF. The DNA for the CDR3 is TGTGCCAGCAGGGCCGGGACTAGCACCTACAATGAGCAGTTCTTC.

This chain connects TRBV14 to TRBJ2-5, with 8 nucleotides matching TRBD2. The CDR3 is 13 residues long. Germline V gene sequence: CDR1 SGHDN, CDR2 FVKESK. The J segment lost 7 bases and the V segment lost 1 base, leaving 2 bases of the junction unmatched. The CDR3: CASSQAGGGTQYF. The CDR3 coding sequence is TGTGCCAGCAGCCAAGCGGGAGGGGGGACCCAGTACTTC.